The 2 T cell receptor beta chains listed next were all sequenced from one sample in a study of shared clonotypes between healthy human individuals. TCRdb's table, derived via immunoSEQ multiplex PCR, lists solely in-frame clones and lacks some. This sample has 650,000 to 750,000 clones, with approximately 75% found just once. What was sequenced was memory CD4+ T cells sorted from blood. The subset was: CD45RA-negative fraction. Receptors were obtained from a woman aged 25 to 39 in good health.

As concerns this clone: At one end the junction does not follow the germline gene, possibly because of a read error. The chain has TRBV6-1 and TRBJ2-2; D not resolved. CDR3 length equals 15 residues. Germline assignment: CDR1 MNHNS and CDR2 SASEGT. CDR3 residues: CASTEHASATGELFF. Written as DNA, the CDR3 is TGTGCCAGCACTGAACACGCGTCGGCCACCGGGGAGCTGTTTTTT.

This clone was seen only once. The chain employs TRBV15 and TRBJ1-4, with 8 bases aligning to TRBD1. The V gene end was trimmed by 4 bases and the J gene end by 14 bases; junction bases not matched to a gene: 9. The germline gives CDR1 LNHNV, CDR2 YYDKDF (reference sequence). This CDR3 contains 13 residues. The CDR3 is CATSTRGRRQLFF. The DNA of the CDR3 is TGTGCCACCAGCACCAGGGGGCGGCGACAGCTGTTTTTT.